This T cell receptor beta chain stems from a study of shared clonotypes between healthy human individuals. Deep-level assay runs were performed. Sequenced by immunoSEQ multiplex PCR; TCRdb stores in-frame clones only, minus some. Counted here are fewer than 1.8 million clones, approximately 98.5% occurring once; the ten biggest clones make up about 0.4%. The CDR3 length is 15 residues. The V gene's germline CDR1 is SGHVS and CDR2 FNYEAQ. V lost 4 bases and J 0 bases, leaving 10 bases between the germline ends. Of note for this clone: No antigen is known for it.

Whole-study findings and limits: Compared with clonotypes that all four donors shared, non-shared clonotypes had lower generation probabilities. The sharing of 5% to 5.5% of naive CD4 clonotypes was seen across a handful of donors. Sequencing of the sorted subsets was shown by rarefaction to be incomplete despite large depth.

Source material: naive CD4+ T cells sorted from blood. Subset given: CD45RA+ positively selected. The chain has TRBV7-6 and TRBJ1-5; D is uncertain. This clonotype originated in a man between 25 and 39 years old in good health. CDR3 bases: TGTGCCAGCAGCTCCAAACACGGTAGCAATCAGCCCCAGCATTTT. Amino acid sequence: CASSSKHGSNQPQHF.